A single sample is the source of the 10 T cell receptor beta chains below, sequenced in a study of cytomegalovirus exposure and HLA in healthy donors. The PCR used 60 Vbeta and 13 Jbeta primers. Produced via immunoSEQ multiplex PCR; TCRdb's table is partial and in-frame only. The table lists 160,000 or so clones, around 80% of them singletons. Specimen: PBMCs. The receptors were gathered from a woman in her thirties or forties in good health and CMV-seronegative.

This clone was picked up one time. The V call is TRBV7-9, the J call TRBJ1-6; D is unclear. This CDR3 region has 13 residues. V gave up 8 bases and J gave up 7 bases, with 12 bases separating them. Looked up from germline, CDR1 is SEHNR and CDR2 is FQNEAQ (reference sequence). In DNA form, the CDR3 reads TGTGCCAGCCTACCCCGCGGGAATTCACCCCTCCACTTT. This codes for CASLPRGNSPLHF.

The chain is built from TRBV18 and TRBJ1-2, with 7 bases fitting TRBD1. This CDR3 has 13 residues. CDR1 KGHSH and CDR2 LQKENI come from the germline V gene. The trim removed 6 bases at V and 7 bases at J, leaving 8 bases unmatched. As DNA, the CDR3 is TGTGCCAGCTCGCTGGGGACAGCTCTTGGCTACACCTTC. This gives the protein CASSLGTALGYTF.

This chain's CDR3 is CASSPQQGASYEQYF. Written as DNA, the CDR3 is TGTGCCAGCTCACCACAACAGGGGGCTTCGTACGAGCAGTACTTC. V and J are TRBV18 and TRBJ2-7; TRBD1 matches 9 bases. The V gene end was trimmed by 1 base and the J gene end by 4 bases; junction bases not matched to a gene: 5. Germline V gene sequence: CDR1 KGHSH, CDR2 LQKENI. This CDR3 contains 15 residues.

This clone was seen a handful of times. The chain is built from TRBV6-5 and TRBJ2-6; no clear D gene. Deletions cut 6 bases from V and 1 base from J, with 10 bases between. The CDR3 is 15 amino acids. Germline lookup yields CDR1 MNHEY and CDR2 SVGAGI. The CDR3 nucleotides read TGTGCCAGCAGCCCGACCGGGTCTGGGGCCAACGTCCTGACTTTC. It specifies CASSPTGSGANVLTF.

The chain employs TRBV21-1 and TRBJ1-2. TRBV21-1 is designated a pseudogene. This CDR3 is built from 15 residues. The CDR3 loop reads CASSKGKGGPYGYTF. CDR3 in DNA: TGTGCCAGCAGCAAAGGTAAAGGAGGCCCCTATGGCTACACCTTC.

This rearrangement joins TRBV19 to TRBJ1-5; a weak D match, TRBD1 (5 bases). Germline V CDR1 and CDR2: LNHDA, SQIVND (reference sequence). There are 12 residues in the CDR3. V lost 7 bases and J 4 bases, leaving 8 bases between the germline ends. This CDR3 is CASTPGNQPQHF. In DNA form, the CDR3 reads TGTGCCAGTACCCCAGGGAATCAGCCCCAGCATTTT.

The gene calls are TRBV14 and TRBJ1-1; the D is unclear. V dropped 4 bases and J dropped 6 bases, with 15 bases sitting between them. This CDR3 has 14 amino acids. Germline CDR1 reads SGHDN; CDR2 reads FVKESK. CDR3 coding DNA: TGTGCCAGCAGCCCTTGGGTAGGACTACCTGAAGCTTTCTTT. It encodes CASSPWVGLPEAFF.

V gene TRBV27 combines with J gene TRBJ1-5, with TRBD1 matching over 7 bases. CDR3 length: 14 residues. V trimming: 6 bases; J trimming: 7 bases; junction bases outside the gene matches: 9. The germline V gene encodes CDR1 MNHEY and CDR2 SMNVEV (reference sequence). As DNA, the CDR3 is TGTGCCAGCAGCCGCGACAGGGAGCGACAGCCCCAGCATTTT. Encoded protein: CASSRDRERQPQHF.

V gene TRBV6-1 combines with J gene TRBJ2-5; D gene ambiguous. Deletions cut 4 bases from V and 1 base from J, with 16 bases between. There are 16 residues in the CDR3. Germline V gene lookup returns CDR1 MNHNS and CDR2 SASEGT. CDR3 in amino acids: CASSAFQAPIQETQYF. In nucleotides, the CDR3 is TGTGCCAGCAGTGCCTTCCAAGCACCGATCCAAGAGACCCAGTACTTC.

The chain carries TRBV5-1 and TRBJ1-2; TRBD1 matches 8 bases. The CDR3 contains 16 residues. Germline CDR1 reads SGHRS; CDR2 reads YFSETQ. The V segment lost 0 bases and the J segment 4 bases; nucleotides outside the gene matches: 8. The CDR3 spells CASSLVRTGPLYGYTF. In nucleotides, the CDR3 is TGCGCCAGCAGCTTGGTCCGGACAGGGCCCCTCTATGGCTACACCTTC.